This T cell receptor (beta chain) originates from a study of CD8 T cells in Susac syndrome. Healthy donors constituted the controls, which were matched for age and sex. Concerning this clonotype itself: The target antigen is unknown.

This CDR3 contains 12 residues. Random hexamers were used to reverse transcribe an amount of roughly 0.5 to 1 ug RNA. The authors amplified TCR beta CDR3 across 54 Vbeta and 13 Jbeta using immunoSEQ multiplex PCR. Using its own MiXCR run on the immunoSEQ multiplex PCR reads, TCRdb lists one record per CDR3 protein. The sample has about 200,000 distinct CDR3 sequences; about 94% are singletons. Overall study findings and caveats: The TCR sequencing and HLA analysis in the study involved a relatively small number of individuals, as the study acknowledged.

This chain joins TRBV21-1 and TRBJ1-2. TRBV21-1 counts as a pseudogene. The sequencing sample was made of CD4+ T cells from PBMCs. This sequence originates from a human donor in good health. The CDR3 sequence: CASSKVGRGYTF. The CDR3 nucleotides are TGTGCCAGCAGCAAAGTGGGCAGGGGCTACACCTTC.